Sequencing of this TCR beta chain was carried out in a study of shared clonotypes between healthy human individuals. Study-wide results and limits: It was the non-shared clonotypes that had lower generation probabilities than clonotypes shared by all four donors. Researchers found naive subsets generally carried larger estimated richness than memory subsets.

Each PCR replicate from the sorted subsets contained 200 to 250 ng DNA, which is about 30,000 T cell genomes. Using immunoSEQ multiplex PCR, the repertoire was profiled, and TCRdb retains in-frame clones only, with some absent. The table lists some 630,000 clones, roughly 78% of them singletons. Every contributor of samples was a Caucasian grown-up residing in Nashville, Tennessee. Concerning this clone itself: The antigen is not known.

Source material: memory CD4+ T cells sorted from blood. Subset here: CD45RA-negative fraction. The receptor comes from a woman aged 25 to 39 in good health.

CDR3 sequence reads: CASSGPRAGVFADTQYF. The CDR3 DNA is TGTGCCAGCAGTGGCCCCAGGGCGGGAGTTTTTGCAGATACGCAGTATTTT. V is TRBV2 and J is TRBJ2-3; 7 bases fit TRBD2. This CDR3 has 17 residues. The V gene's germline CDR1 is SNHLY and CDR2 FYNNEI. The V and J ends lost 4 bases and 4 bases, in that order; junction bases with no gene match: 14.